The TCR beta chain under discussion was sequenced for a study of cytomegalovirus exposure and HLA in healthy donors. Study conclusions and caveats: Cytomegalovirus-associated status was assigned to about 160 TCR beta chains. Presence/absence analyses assumed roughly uniform sequencing depth across donors, which may not hold. Rarity marked most TCR sequences, yet some public TCRs occurred in many donors.

Turning to this clone: Its antigen is not identified.

This PCR relied on a set of 60 Vbeta primers and 13 Jbeta primers. Sequenced by immunoSEQ multiplex PCR; TCRdb stores in-frame clones only, minus some. The repertoire holds approximately 100,000 clones, 64% seen once, with 2.5% to 3.5% in the top ten. The material sequenced was PBMCs. The clonotype originates from a man aged 55 to 70 in good health and CMV-seronegative.

Written as DNA, the CDR3 is TGTGCCAGCGGACAAGCGGGGGGACGCTATGGCTACACCTTC. As protein: CASGQAGGRYGYTF. The chain has TRBV7-3 and TRBJ1-2; D is possibly TRBD1 (5 bases). The CDR3 runs 14 residues. V was pared by 8 bases and J by 4 bases, with 17 bases between. Germline V gives CDR1 SGHTA, CDR2 FQGTGA.